The source of this T cell receptor (beta chain) is a study of metastatic and nonmetastatic thyroid tumors. Study observations and caveats: It was reported that TCR beta diversity was significantly higher in malignant thyroid tumors than benign nodules, in blood and tumor.

Worth noting for this clone: Its antigen remains unknown.

No patient received treatment before thyroid surgery. Per the study methods: It was from CDR3 differences across clinicopathological groups that a distant-metastasis classifier for papillary thyroid cancer was built. TCRdb re-clonotyped the PCR reads through MiXCR. What appears here as the V and J calls and clone size reflects TCRdb's work, not the paper's. Of over 10,000 clones listed, roughly a quarter are singletons. CDR1 and CDR2 from the germline V gene are MNHEY and SVGEGT. CDR3 size: 14 residues. Between the trimmed V and J ends, which lost 5 bases and 2 bases, there was a span of 11 bases. The source is a female donor with papillary thyroid cancer or a benign thyroid nodule (not recorded which). Some clones in this sample may be carry-over from other donors' samples. Sequencing was done on a sample of tumor tissue. The V gene is TRBV6-2 or TRBV6-3, the J gene TRBJ2-3, with a weak D call TRBD1 (6 bases). The CDR3 coding sequence is TGTGCCAGCAGTAGAGGGGGAGACACAGATACGCAGTATTTT. Translating gives CASSRGGDTDTQYF.